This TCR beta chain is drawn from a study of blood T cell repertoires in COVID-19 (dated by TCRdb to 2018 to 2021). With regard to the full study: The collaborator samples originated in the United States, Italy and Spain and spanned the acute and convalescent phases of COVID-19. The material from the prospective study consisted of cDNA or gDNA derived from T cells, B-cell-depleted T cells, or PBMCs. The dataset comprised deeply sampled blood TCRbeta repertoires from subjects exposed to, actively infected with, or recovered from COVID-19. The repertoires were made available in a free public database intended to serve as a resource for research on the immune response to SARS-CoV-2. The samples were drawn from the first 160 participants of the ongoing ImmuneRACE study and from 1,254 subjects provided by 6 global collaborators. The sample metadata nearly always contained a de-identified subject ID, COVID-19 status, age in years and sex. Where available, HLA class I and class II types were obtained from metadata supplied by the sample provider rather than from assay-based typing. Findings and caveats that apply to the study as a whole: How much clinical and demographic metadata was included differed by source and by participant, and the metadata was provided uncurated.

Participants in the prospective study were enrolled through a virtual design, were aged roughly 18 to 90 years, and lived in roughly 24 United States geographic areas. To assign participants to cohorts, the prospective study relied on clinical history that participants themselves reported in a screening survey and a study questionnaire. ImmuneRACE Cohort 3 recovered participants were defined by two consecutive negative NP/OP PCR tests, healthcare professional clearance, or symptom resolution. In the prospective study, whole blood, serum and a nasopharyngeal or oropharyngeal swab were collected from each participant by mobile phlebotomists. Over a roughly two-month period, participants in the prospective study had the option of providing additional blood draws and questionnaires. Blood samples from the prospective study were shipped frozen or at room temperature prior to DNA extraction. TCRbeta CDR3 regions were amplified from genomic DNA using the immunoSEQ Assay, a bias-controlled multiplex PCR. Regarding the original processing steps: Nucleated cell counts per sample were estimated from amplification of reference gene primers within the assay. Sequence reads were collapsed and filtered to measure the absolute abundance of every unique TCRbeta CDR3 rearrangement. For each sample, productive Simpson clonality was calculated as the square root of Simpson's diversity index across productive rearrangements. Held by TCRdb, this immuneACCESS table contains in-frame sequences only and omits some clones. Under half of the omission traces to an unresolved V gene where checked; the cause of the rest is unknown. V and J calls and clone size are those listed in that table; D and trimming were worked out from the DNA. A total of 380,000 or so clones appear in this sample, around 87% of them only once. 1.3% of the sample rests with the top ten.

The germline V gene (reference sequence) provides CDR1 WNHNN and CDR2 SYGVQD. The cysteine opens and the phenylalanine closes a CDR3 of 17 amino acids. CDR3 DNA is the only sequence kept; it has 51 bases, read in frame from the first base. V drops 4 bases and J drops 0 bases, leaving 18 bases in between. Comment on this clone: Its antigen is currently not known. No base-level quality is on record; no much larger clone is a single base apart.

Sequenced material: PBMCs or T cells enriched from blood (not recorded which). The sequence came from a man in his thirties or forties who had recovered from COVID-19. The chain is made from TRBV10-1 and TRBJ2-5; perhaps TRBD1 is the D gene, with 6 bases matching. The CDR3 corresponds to CASSGSRDTDYQETQYF. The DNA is TGCGCCAGCAGTGGATCTCGGGACACCGATTACCAAGAGACCCAGTACTTC.